Listed here are 22 T cell receptor beta chains from one sample, sequenced in a study of cytomegalovirus exposure and HLA in healthy donors. PCR amplification relied on 60 Vbeta primers (plus 13 Jbeta primers). Clones were sequenced by immunoSEQ multiplex PCR, and TCRdb holds only the in-frame ones, with some missing. The table records under 150,000 clones, approximately 85% of them present only once. The material sequenced was PBMCs. These receptors all stem from a boy between 10 and 17 years old in good health and CMV-seronegative.

The gene calls are TRBV6-5 and TRBJ2-3; 7 bases agree with TRBD2. V gave up 2 bases and J gave up 0 bases; unmatched junction bases: 5. Per the germline V gene, CDR1 is MNHEY and CDR2 is SVGAGI. The CDR3 consists of 16 residues. This CDR3 reads CASSYGGGGSTDTQYF. CDR3 DNA sequence: TGTGCCAGCAGTTACGGGGGGGGAGGGAGCACAGATACGCAGTATTTT.

The chain is built from TRBV7-2 and TRBJ2-7; the match to TRBD1 covers 8 bases. CDR1 and CDR2 (germline): SGHTA, FQGNSA. The CDR3 loop spans 16 amino acids. Trimming took 2 bases from V and 3 from J; bases not matched to a gene: 9. The CDR3 region has the DNA TGTGCCAGCAGCTTATCGGGGGACAGGCGAGTCTACGAGCAGTACTTC. This gives the protein CASSLSGDRRVYEQYF. Based on the CDR3 plus reference TRBV7-2 and TRBJ2-7, the full variable domain is GAGVSQSPSNKVTEKGKDVELRCDPISGHTALYWYRQSLGQGLEFLIYFQGNSAPDKSGLPSDRFSAERTGGSVSTLTIQRTQQEDSAVYLCASSLSGDRRVYEQYFGPGTRLTVT.

The CDR3 nucleotides read TGTGCCAGCAGCTTCGAGGGTGAGGGTCAGCCCCAGCATTTT. Its translation: CASSFEGEGQPQHF. This chain joins TRBV7-9 and TRBJ1-5; no definite D call. Trimming removed 3 bases at V and 6 bases at J, with 12 bases between. This CDR3 contains 14 residues. Looked up from germline, CDR1 is SEHNR and CDR2 is FQNEAQ (reference sequence).

V usage is TRBV5-4 and J usage is TRBJ2-3; TRBD2 aligns across 14 bases. Losses at the gene ends were 5 bases for V and 3 bases for J; bases not matched to a gene: 5. The germline V gene encodes CDR1 SGHNT and CDR2 YYREEE (reference sequence). The CDR3 is 16 residues long. The CDR3 protein is CASSTGTSGSTDTQYF. The CDR3 nucleotides read TGTGCCAGCAGTACCGGGACTAGCGGGAGTACAGATACGCAGTATTTT.

This clone was seen more than once but under ten times. Here the CDR3 reads CASRQGQHEQYF. Here the CDR3 DNA reads TGTGCCAGCAGACAGGGTCAGCACGAGCAGTACTTC. The chain carries TRBV6-1 and TRBJ2-7; D perhaps matches TRBD1 (6 bases). The CDR3 extends over 12 amino acids. Germline loops: CDR1 MNHNS, CDR2 SASEGT. V lost 6 bases and J 5 bases, leaving 11 bases between the germline ends.

J is TRBJ2-7 and V is TRBV6-5; TRBD2 matches at 9 bases. This CDR3 has 14 residues. Germline V gene sequence: CDR1 MNHEY, CDR2 SVGAGI. V trimming: 6 bases; J trimming: 2 bases; junction bases outside the gene matches: 5. The CDR3 is CASRMTSGPYEQYF. CDR3 nucleotide sequence: TGTGCCAGCAGGATGACTAGCGGACCCTACGAGCAGTACTTC.

V and J are TRBV5-6 and TRBJ1-1; D unclear. The CDR3 spans 12 residues. Germline V lookup: CDR1 SGHDT, CDR2 YYEEEE. The germline V and J ends were trimmed by 0 bases and 7 bases, with 7 bases remaining between them. CDR3 in amino acids: CASSLGGLEAFF. CDR3 DNA sequence: TGTGCCAGCAGCTTGGGTGGACTTGAAGCTTTCTTT.

The V call is TRBV7-9, the J call TRBJ2-7; no reliable D call. CDR3 length equals 11 residues. Germline V gene lookup returns CDR1 SEHNR and CDR2 FQNEAQ (reference sequence). V was pared by 5 bases and J by 3 bases, with 5 bases between. CDR3 amino acids: CASSINYEQYF. The CDR3 DNA reads as TGTGCCAGCAGCATCAACTACGAGCAGTACTTC.

The chain uses TRBV15 and TRBJ2-1, with D possibly being TRBD1 (6 bases). This CDR3 comprises 14 residues. V shed 7 bases and J shed 5 bases, with 15 bases lying between them. In germline, CDR1 is LNHNV, CDR2 YYDKDF (reference sequence). Here the CDR3 reads CATTDSTGNNEQFF. CDR3 DNA: TGTGCCACCACAGATTCAACAGGGAACAATGAGCAGTTCTTC.

The chain is built from TRBV6-1 and TRBJ1-1; D perhaps matches TRBD1 (5 bases). From germline, CDR1 is MNHNS and CDR2 SASEGT. Trimming cost V 5 bases and J 7 bases, with 11 bases left between them. The CDR3 is 12 residues long. CDR3 DNA sequence: TGTGCCAGCAGTAGCGACAGCTATGAAGCTTTCTTT. Translating gives CASSSDSYEAFF.

The chain is built from TRBV7-2 and TRBJ1-2; D may be TRBD1 (5 bases). The CDR3 has 14 amino acids. Germline values: CDR1 SGHTA, CDR2 FQGNSA. V shed 2 bases and J shed 0 bases, with 7 bases lying between them. The CDR3 coding sequence is TGTGCCAGCAGCTTACAGGGAACTAACTATGGCTACACCTTC. The encoded protein is CASSLQGTNYGYTF.

The chain carries TRBV6-4 and TRBJ2-2; 7 nucleotides line up with TRBD2. Germline loops: CDR1 MRHNA, CDR2 SNTAGT. The CDR3 has 16 amino acids. V gave up 0 bases and J gave up 7 bases; unmatched junction bases: 8. The CDR3: CASSDSTSLDGGELFF. In nucleotides, the CDR3 is TGTGCCAGCAGTGACTCGACTAGCTTGGACGGCGGGGAGCTGTTTTTT.

V and J are TRBV19 and TRBJ2-1; 9 nucleotides match TRBD2. Trimming at V came to 7 bases and at J to 6 bases, leaving 10 bases not matched to a gene. This CDR3 has 15 amino acids. The germline V gene has CDR1 LNHDA and CDR2 SQIVND (reference sequence). The CDR3 bases are TGTGCCAGTACCTTTAGCGGGAGTGGTAGCAATGAGCAGTTCTTC. The encoded protein is CASTFSGSGSNEQFF.

This clone has only a few counts. This rearrangement joins TRBV6-1 to TRBJ2-3; tentatively, D is TRBD2 (5 bases). The CDR3 length is 14 residues. Germline V CDR1 and CDR2: MNHNS, SASEGT. Trimming took 2 bases from V and 4 from J, leaving 10 bases between them. This chain's CDR3 is CASSETTAADTQYF. The CDR3 DNA reads as TGTGCCAGCAGTGAAACTACAGCGGCAGATACGCAGTATTTT.

Comments on this clone: A read error may produce the germline difference seen at one junction end. This chain links TRBV7-9 with TRBJ1-1, with D possibly matching TRBD1 (5 bases). Germline assignment: CDR1 SEHNR and CDR2 FQNEAQ (reference sequence). This CDR3 is 16 amino acids long. The CDR3 coding sequence is TGTTCCAGCAGCTCCTCGGGGGGTTACATGAACACTGAAGCTTTCTTT. It translates to CSSSSSGGYMNTEAFF.

The rearrangement joins TRBV7-2 to TRBJ1-1; D may be TRBD1 (6 bases). V was trimmed by 3 bases and J by 0 bases, leaving 8 bases between them. In germline, CDR1 is SGHTA, CDR2 FQGNSA. The CDR3 totals 14 residues. The CDR3 sequence: CASSFGTLNTEAFF. CDR3 bases: TGTGCCAGCAGCTTCGGGACATTGAACACTGAAGCTTTCTTT.

The chain carries TRBV5-1 and TRBJ1-3, with TRBD1 matching 7 bases. V lost 7 bases and J lost 0; bases outside the gene matches: 10. The CDR3 contains 16 residues. CDR1 and CDR2 (germline): SGHRS, YFSETQ. CDR3 nucleotide sequence: TGCGCCAGCGATAGACAGGGCCTTTACTCTGGAAACACCATATATTTT. It specifies CASDRQGLYSGNTIYF. Supplemented by reference TRBV5-1 and TRBJ1-3, the full variable domain reads KAGVTQTPRYLIKTRGQQVTLSCSPISGHRSVSWYQQTPGQGLQFLFEYFSETQRNKGNFPGRFSGRQFSNSRSEMNVSTLELGDSALYLCASDRQGLYSGNTIYFGEGSWLTVV.

This clone was found once. CDR3 DNA sequence: TGCGCCAGCAGCTTGGCGGGGAAGGCTTCAGATACGCAGTATTTT. Translating it yields CASSLAGKASDTQYF. The genes are TRBV5-1 and TRBJ2-3; the D gene is possibly TRBD2 (5 bases). V was cut by 0 bases and J by 4 bases, with 12 bases left in between. The length of the CDR3 is 15 residues. The V gene's germline CDR1 is SGHRS and CDR2 YFSETQ.

The V call is TRBV18, the J call TRBJ2-3; D is unresolved. The V gene lost 2 bases and the J gene lost 6 bases, with 9 bases spanning the gap. The CDR3 length is 13 residues. Germline V CDR1 and CDR2: KGHSH, LQKENI. The CDR3 DNA is TGTGCCAGCTCACCAACGTTTGAGGATACGCAGTATTTT. Protein: CASSPTFEDTQYF.

The rearrangement links TRBV10-3 to TRBJ1-4; D not certain. Deletions cut 10 bases from V and 3 bases from J, with 12 bases between. Germline CDR1 reads ENHRY; CDR2 reads SYGVKD. The CDR3 has 13 residues. The CDR3 DNA reads as TGTGCCAGCGCCGGGGAACCTAATGAAAAACTGTTTTTT. Its protein product is CASAGEPNEKLFF.

This clone came up a few times. This rearrangement joins TRBV6-1 to TRBJ2-5; D not resolved. CDR1 is MNHNS, CDR2 SASEGT, per germline. The V end was cut by 4 bases, the J end by 4 bases, with 13 bases between. The CDR3 covers 14 residues. The DNA of the CDR3 is TGTGCCAGCAGTGTACGGCCCCTAGGAGAGACCCAGTACTTC. The encoded protein is CASSVRPLGETQYF.

J is TRBJ1-2 and V is TRBV29-1; D call uncertain. V was clipped by 2 bases and J by 4 bases, with 11 bases between them. The germline gives CDR1 SQVTM, CDR2 ANQGSEA. The CDR3 contains 13 residues. The CDR3: CSVERYRGYGYTF. CDR3 coding DNA: TGCAGCGTTGAACGATATCGCGGCTATGGCTACACCTTC.